This TCR beta chain emerged from a study of T cell responses to AZD1222 COVID-19 vaccine. General observations from the study: Sampling captured repertoires only after the peak T cell response.

Profiling relied on immunoSEQ multiplex PCR, and the TCRdb table lists in-frame clones only, not all of them. The sample yields around 70,000 clones, around nine tenths seen once. The V end was cut by 6 bases, the J end by 1 base, with 13 bases between. CDR1 and CDR2 from the germline V gene are SGHRS and YFSETQ. The CDR3 sequence is 14 residues long. In the case of this clone: The antigen is not known.

This receptor was identified in an adult in good health. The source material was peripheral blood, sampled on day 0 of AZD1222 vaccination. The rearrangement joins TRBV5-1 to TRBJ1-2; D is uncertain. In DNA, the CDR3 is TGCGCCAGCAATTTAGGGTCTTATAACTATGGCTACACCTTC. This codes for CASNLGSYNYGYTF.